These 19 T cell receptor beta chains came from one sample sequenced in a study of blood T cell repertoires in COVID-19. Assay used: immunoSEQ multiplex PCR; TCRdb lists only in-frame clones, some missing. The sample has 80,000 or so clones, roughly four fifths seen once. The source material was peripheral blood. Receptors were obtained from an elderly man with acute or convalescent COVID-19.

The chain uses TRBV5-8 and TRBJ1-1; D is possibly TRBD1 (6 bases). The V and J ends lost 4 bases and 1 base respectively, with 8 bases between them. The CDR3 sequence is 13 residues long. CDR1 is SGHTS and CDR2 is YDEGEE in the germline V gene. Here the CDR3 reads CASSRTANTEAFF. CDR3 nucleotide sequence: TGTGCCAGCAGCAGGACAGCGAACACTGAAGCTTTCTTT.

This clone was counted only a few times. The rearrangement joins TRBV30 to TRBJ2-7, with 9 bases matching TRBD2. V shed 3 bases and J 5 bases; nucleotides not matched to a gene: 5. The germline V gene encodes CDR1 GTSNPN and CDR2 SVGIG (reference sequence). The CDR3 is 13 residues long. The CDR3 loop reads CAWSGLANNEQYF. The DNA of the CDR3 is TGTGCCTGGAGCGGACTAGCGAACAACGAGCAGTACTTC.

V gene TRBV19 combines with J gene TRBJ1-5, with a possible D match to TRBD1 (5 bases). The V gene lost 4 bases and the J gene lost 0 bases, with 16 bases spanning the gap. Per the germline V gene, CDR1 is LNHDA and CDR2 is SQIVND (reference sequence). This CDR3 spans 17 amino acids. CDR3 in DNA: TGTGCCAGTAGTAGTACTACCAGACAGAATAGCAATCAGCCCCAGCATTTT. Translation gives CASSSTTRQNSNQPQHF.

Concerning this clone itself: In the same sample, other DNA sequences code for this CDR3. This rearrangement joins TRBV6-5 to TRBJ2-1; 9 positions match TRBD2. V lost 0 bases, J lost 8 bases, and 8 bases stayed unmatched. This CDR3 contains 16 residues. CDR1 MNHEY and CDR2 SVGAGI come from the germline V gene. DNA for the CDR3: TGTGCCAGCAGTTACTCGGGCGGGGGGGCTCGCGATGAGCAGTTCTTC. It codes for CASSYSGGGARDEQFF.

The chain links TRBV6-5 to TRBJ1-1; the match to TRBD1 covers 7 bases. Germline CDR1 is MNHEY and CDR2 is SVGAGI. V lost 0 bases to trimming and J lost 7 bases; unmatched junction nucleotides: 5. The CDR3 loop spans 14 amino acids. CDR3 in DNA: TGTGCCAGCAGTTACTCGACAGGGCCAGTTGAAGCTTTCTTT. Translating gives CASSYSTGPVEAFF.

J is TRBJ2-1 and V is TRBV19; no firm D call. CDR1 and CDR2 from the germline V gene are LNHDA and SQIVND (reference sequence). The CDR3 covers 14 residues. Trimming pared 5 bases from V and 0 bases from J, leaving 8 bases between. CDR3 protein: CASSWASSYNEQFF. CDR3 bases: TGTGCCAGTAGTTGGGCCAGCTCCTACAATGAGCAGTTCTTC.

This clone was observed a few times. CDR3 region: CASQGQMNTEAFF. The DNA of the CDR3 is TGTGCCAGCCAGGGACAGATGAACACTGAAGCTTTCTTT. This sequence joins TRBV12-3 or TRBV12-4 and TRBJ1-1, with TRBD1 matching over 7 bases. The ends lost 8 bases at V and 0 bases at J; junction bases unmatched: 3. CDR3 size: 13 residues.

This rearrangement joins TRBV2 to TRBJ1-2; no clear D gene. Trimming cost V 1 base and J 2 bases, with 11 bases left between them. Per germline, CDR1 SNHLY and CDR2 FYNNEI. The CDR3 has 15 amino acids. The CDR3 loop reads CASSEEFEGNYGYTF. The CDR3 bases are TGTGCCAGCAGTGAAGAGTTCGAGGGAAACTATGGCTACACCTTC.

The J gene is TRBJ1-6, the V gene TRBV2, with D tentatively TRBD1 (6 bases). This CDR3 is 17 amino acids long. Deletions cut 5 bases from V and 7 bases from J, with 21 bases between. Germline CDR1 reads SNHLY; CDR2 reads FYNNEI. The CDR3 sequence: CASSYQGSGTPNSPLHF. The CDR3 DNA follows: TGTGCCAGCAGTTACCAAGGATCTGGGACACCGAATTCACCCCTCCACTTT.

The V call is TRBV7-3, the J call TRBJ2-1; the D gene is possibly TRBD2 (5 bases). Germline V gives CDR1 SGHTA, CDR2 FQGTGA. This CDR3 region has 14 residues. V was cut by 2 bases and J by 2 bases, with 7 bases left in between. The DNA of the CDR3 is TGTGCCAGCAGCTTATTCGGGACCTACAATGAGCAGTTCTTC. As protein: CASSLFGTYNEQFF.

In this sample, this clone turned up once. The CDR3: CASSFGQGAGETQYF. The DNA for the CDR3 is TGCGCCAGCAGCTTCGGGCAGGGGGCAGGCGAGACCCAGTACTTC. This chain connects TRBV5-1 to TRBJ2-5; TRBD1 agrees at 8 bases. Per the germline V gene, CDR1 is SGHRS and CDR2 is YFSETQ. The CDR3 sequence is 15 residues long. V lost 2 bases and J lost 5; bases outside the gene matches: 8.

V is TRBV12-5 and J is TRBJ1-2, with TRBD1 matching over 7 bases. CDR1 and CDR2 from the germline V gene are LGHNT and FRNRAP. CDR3 length: 12 residues. V was clipped by 7 bases and J by 8 bases; unmatched bases: 7. CDR3 sequence: CASARDSSGYTF. CDR3 sequence (DNA): TGTGCTAGTGCCAGGGACAGTTCAGGCTACACCTTC.

The V and J genes are TRBV5-1 and TRBJ2-5; TRBD1 agrees at 7 bases. From germline, CDR1 is SGHRS and CDR2 YFSETQ. The CDR3 length is 15 residues. Trimming cost V 5 bases and J 3 bases; bases outside gene matches: 10. The CDR3 sequence: CASRPGTVQEETQYF. The CDR3 DNA follows: TGCGCCAGCAGACCCGGGACAGTCCAAGAAGAGACCCAGTACTTC.

The chain uses TRBV5-1 and TRBJ2-5; D is undetermined. Looked up from germline, CDR1 is SGHRS and CDR2 is YFSETQ. The germline V and J ends were trimmed by 0 bases and 5 bases, with 8 bases remaining between them. The CDR3 covers 13 residues. CDR3 region: CASSLAPRETQYF. The CDR3 DNA reads as TGCGCCAGCAGCTTGGCTCCGAGGGAGACCCAGTACTTC.

The rearrangement uses TRBV5-4 and TRBJ1-1, with TRBD1 as a possible D gene (5 bases). The CDR3 is 14 amino acids. The germline CDR1 and CDR2 sequences are SGHNT and YYREEE (reference sequence). V was clipped by 6 bases and J by 1 base, with 13 bases between them. Here the CDR3 reads CASNLQQENTEAFF. CDR3 sequence (DNA): TGTGCCAGCAACTTACAACAGGAGAACACTGAAGCTTTCTTT. Based on the CDR3 plus reference TRBV5-4 and TRBJ1-1, the full variable domain is ETGVTQSPTHLIKTRGQQVTLRCSSQSGHNTVSWYQQALGQGPQFIFQYYREEENGRGNFPPRFSGLQFPNYSSELNVNALELDDSALYLCASNLQQENTEAFFGQGTRLTVV.

The chain recombines TRBV6-5 with TRBJ1-2, with 9 bases matching TRBD1. The CDR3 is made up of 14 amino acids. The V gene end was trimmed by 7 bases and the J gene end by 8 bases; junction bases not matched to a gene: 11. Germline V gives CDR1 MNHEY, CDR2 SVGAGI. In DNA, the CDR3 is TGTGCCAGCACCAAAGGACAGGGGACAGGCGGCTACACCTTC. Protein product: CASTKGQGTGGYTF.

There are a few counts of this clone. This sample also contains other DNA sequences that code for the same CDR3. The chain uses TRBV18 and TRBJ1-2, with D possibly being TRBD1 (6 bases). V lost 3 bases and J 1 base, leaving 6 bases between the germline ends. This CDR3 is built from 13 residues. Germline CDR1 and CDR2: KGHSH and LQKENI. The CDR3 here is CASSPDSNYGYTF. The CDR3 nucleotides read TGTGCCAGCTCACCGGACAGTAACTATGGCTACACCTTC. The full variable domain, completed using reference TRBV18 and TRBJ1-2, is NAGVMQNPRHLVRRRGQEARLRCSPMKGHSHVYWYRQLPEEGLKFMVYLQKENIIDESGMPKERFSAEFPKEGPSILRIQQVVRGDSAAYFCASSPDSNYGYTFGSGTRLTVV.

This chain joins TRBV5-5 and TRBJ2-7; no reliable D call. Trimming pared 0 bases from V and 4 bases from J, leaving 8 bases between. Germline lookup yields CDR1 SGHKS and CDR2 YYEKEE (reference sequence). The CDR3 runs 13 residues. The CDR3 spells CASSLAVEYEQYF. The DNA of the CDR3 is TGTGCCAGCAGCTTGGCCGTAGAATACGAGCAGTACTTC.

The chain is built from TRBV30 and TRBJ2-7; TRBD1 matches at 8 bases. Germline CDR1 reads GTSNPN; CDR2 reads SVGIG (reference sequence). The CDR3 runs 13 residues. J lost 1 base, V lost 8 bases, and 7 bases had no gene match. CDR3 DNA: TGTGCCGGAGGACAGGGAACTTCCTACGAGCAGTACTTC. It specifies CAGGQGTSYEQYF.